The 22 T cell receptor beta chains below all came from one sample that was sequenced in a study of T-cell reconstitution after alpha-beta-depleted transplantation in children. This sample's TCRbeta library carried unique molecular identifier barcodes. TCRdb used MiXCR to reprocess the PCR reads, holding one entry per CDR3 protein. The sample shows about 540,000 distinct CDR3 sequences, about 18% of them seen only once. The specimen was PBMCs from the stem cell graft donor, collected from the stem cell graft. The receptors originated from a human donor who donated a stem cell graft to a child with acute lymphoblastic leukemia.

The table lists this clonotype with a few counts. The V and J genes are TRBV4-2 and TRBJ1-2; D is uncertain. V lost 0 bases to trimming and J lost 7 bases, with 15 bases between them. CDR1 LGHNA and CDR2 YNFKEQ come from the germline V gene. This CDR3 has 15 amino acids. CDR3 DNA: TGTGCCAGCAGCCAAGATCGTTGGGGTGGAGGTGGCTACACCTTC. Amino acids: CASSQDRWGGGGYTF.

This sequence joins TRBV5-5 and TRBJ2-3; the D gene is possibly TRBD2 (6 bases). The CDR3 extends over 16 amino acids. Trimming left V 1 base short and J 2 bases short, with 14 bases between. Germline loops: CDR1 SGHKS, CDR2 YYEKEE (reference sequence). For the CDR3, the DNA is TGTGCCAGCAGCTTGTGGGTGGGAGGTCCCACAGATACGCAGTATTTT. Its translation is CASSLWVGGPTDTQYF.

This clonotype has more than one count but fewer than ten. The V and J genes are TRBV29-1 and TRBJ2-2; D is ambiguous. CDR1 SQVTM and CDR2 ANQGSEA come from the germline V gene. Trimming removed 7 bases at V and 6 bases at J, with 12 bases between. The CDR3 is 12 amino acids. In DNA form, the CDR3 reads TGCAGCGCCCCGTCGCAGGCCGGGGAGCTGTTTTTT. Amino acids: CSAPSQAGELFF.

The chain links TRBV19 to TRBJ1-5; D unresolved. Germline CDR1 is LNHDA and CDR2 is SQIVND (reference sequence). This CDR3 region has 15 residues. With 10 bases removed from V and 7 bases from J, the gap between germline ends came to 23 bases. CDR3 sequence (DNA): TGTGCCACCAGTAGTGGAGCAGAACGAGAACAGCCCCAGCATTTT. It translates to CATSSGAEREQPQHF.

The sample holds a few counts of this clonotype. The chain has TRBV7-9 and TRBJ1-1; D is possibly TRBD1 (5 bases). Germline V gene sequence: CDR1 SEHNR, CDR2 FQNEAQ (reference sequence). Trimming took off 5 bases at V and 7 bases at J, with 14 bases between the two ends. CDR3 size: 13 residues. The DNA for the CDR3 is TGTGCCAGCAGCCCGGGACTAGATCTTGAAGCTTTCTTT. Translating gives CASSPGLDLEAFF.

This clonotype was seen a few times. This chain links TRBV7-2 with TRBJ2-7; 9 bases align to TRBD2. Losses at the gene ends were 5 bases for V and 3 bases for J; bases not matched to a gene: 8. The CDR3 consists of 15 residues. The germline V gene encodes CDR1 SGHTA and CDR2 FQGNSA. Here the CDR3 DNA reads TGTGCCAGCAGCCCCCTAGCGGGATACAACTACGAGCAGTACTTC. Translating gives CASSPLAGYNYEQYF.

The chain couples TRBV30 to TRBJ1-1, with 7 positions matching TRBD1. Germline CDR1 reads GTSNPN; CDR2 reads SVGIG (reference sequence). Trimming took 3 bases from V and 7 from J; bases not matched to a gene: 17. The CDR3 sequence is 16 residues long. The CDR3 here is CAWRGGTAQGVGEAFF. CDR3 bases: TGTGCCTGGAGGGGGGGGACAGCCCAGGGGGTAGGTGAAGCTTTCTTT.

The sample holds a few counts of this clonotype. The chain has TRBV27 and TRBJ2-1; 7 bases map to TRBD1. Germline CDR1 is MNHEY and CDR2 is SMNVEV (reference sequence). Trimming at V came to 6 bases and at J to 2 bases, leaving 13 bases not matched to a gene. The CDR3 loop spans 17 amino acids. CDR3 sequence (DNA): TGTGCCAGCAGCTCCCTCCCAGGACAGGAGGCCTACAATGAGCAGTTCTTC. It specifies CASSSLPGQEAYNEQFF.

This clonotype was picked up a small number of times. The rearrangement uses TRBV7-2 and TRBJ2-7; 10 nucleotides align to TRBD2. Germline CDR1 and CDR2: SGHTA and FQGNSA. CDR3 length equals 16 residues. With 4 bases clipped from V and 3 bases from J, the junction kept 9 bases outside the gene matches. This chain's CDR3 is CASSSWTSGANYEQYF. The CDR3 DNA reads TGTGCCAGCAGCTCCTGGACTAGCGGAGCAAACTACGAGCAGTACTTC.

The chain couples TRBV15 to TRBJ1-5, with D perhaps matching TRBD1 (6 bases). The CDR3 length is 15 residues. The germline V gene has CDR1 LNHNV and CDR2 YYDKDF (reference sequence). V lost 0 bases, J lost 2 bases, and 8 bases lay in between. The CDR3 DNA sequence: TGTGCCACCAGCAGAGAGGGGGCAGGCAATCAGCCCCAGCATTTT. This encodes CATSREGAGNQPQHF.

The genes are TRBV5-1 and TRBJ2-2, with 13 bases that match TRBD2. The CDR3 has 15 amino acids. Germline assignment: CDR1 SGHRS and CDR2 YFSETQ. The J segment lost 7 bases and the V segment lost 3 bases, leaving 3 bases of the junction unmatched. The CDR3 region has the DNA TGCGCCAGCAGCTGGACTAGCGGGAGTAACGGGGAGCTGTTTTTT. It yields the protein CASSWTSGSNGELFF.

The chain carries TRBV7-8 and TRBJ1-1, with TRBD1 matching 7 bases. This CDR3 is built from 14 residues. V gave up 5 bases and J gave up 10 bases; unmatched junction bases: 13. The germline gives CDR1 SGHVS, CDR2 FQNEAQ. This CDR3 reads CASSPGGGTVGAFF. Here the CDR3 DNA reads TGTGCCAGCAGCCCAGGGGGGGGAACAGTTGGAGCTTTCTTT. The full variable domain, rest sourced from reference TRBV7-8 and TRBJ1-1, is GAGVSQSPRYKVAKRGQDVALRCDPISGHVSLFWYQQALGQGPEFLTYFQNEAQLDKSGLPSDRFFAERPEGSVSTLKIQRTQQEDSAVYLCASSPGGGTVGAFFGQGTRLTVV.

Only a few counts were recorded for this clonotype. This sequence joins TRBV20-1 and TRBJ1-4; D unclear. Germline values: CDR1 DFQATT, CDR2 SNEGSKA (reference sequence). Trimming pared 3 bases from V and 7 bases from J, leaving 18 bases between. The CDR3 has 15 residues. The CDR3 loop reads CSASPGPGPGEKLFF. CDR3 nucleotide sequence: TGCAGTGCTAGTCCAGGTCCCGGCCCGGGTGAAAAACTGTTTTTT.

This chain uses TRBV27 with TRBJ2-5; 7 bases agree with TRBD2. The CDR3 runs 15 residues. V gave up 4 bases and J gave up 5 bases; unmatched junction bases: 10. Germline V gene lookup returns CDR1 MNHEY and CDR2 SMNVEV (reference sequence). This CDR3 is CASSWSGAWGETQYF. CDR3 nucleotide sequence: TGTGCCAGCAGTTGGAGCGGGGCGTGGGGGGAGACCCAGTACTTC.

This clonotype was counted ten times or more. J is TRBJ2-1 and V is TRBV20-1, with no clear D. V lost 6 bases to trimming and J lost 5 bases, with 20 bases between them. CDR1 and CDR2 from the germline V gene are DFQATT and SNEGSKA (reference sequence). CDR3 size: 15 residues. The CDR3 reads CSALPRTKINNEQFF. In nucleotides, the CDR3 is TGCAGTGCCCTTCCCCGGACCAAGATAAACAATGAGCAGTTCTTC.

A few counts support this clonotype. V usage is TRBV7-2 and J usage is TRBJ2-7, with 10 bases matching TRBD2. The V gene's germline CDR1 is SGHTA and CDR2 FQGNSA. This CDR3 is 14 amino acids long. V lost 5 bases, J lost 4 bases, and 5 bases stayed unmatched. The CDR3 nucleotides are TGTGCCAGCAGCAGGACTAGCGGAGGATACGAGCAGTACTTC. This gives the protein CASSRTSGGYEQYF.

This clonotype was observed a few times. The CDR3 region has the DNA TGTGCCAGCAGCCCCCCGGTGGGGACTAACTATGGCTACACCTTC. This codes for CASSPPVGTNYGYTF. The chain employs TRBV7-6 and TRBJ1-2, with unresolved D. From germline, CDR1 is SGHVS and CDR2 FNYEAQ. This CDR3 spans 15 amino acids. The V end was cut by 5 bases, the J end by 0 bases, with 13 bases between.

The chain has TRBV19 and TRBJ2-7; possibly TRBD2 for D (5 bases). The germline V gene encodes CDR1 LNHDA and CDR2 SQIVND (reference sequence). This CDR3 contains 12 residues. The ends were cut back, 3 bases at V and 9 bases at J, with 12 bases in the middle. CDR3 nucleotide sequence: TGTGCCAGTAGTATGGGGAGTTTCGGGCAGTACTTC. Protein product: CASSMGSFGQYF.

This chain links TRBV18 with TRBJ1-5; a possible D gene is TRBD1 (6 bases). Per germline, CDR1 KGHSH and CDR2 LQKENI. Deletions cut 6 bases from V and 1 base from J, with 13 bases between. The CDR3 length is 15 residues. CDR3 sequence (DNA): TGTGCCAGCTCCACGGCACAGGGCAGCAATCAGCCCCAGCATTTT. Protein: CASSTAQGSNQPQHF.

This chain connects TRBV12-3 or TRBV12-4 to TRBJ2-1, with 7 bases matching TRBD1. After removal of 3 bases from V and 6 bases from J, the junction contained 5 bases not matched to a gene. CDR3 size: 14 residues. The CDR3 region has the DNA TGTGCCAGCAGTTTTTTTGGACAGGCCAATGAGCAGTTCTTC. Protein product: CASSFFGQANEQFF.

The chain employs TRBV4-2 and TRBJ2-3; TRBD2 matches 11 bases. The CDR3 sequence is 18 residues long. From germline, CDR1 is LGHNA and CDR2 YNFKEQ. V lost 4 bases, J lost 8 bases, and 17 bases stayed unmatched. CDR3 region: CASSPGTSGPPYTVTQYF. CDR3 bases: TGTGCCAGCAGCCCCGGGACTAGCGGACCCCCATATACGGTTACGCAGTATTTT.

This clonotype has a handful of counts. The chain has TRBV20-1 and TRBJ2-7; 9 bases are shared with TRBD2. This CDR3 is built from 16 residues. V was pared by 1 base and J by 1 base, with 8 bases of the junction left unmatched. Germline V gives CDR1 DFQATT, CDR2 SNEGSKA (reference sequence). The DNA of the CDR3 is TGCAGTGCTAGAGGGCTAGCGGGGACCGCTTCCTACGAGCAGTACTTC. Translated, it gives CSARGLAGTASYEQYF.